Listed below are T cell receptor beta chains from one sample, sequenced in a study of blood T cell repertoires in COVID-19. Some clones are missing from TCRdb's copy, which holds only in-frame ones; the method was immunoSEQ multiplex PCR. Of approximately 500,000 clones listed, about 89% are singletons. Material: peripheral blood. The receptors originated from a woman between 45 and 60 years old with COVID-19, enrolled during active disease. Both conserved end residues are part of each CDR3. The D gene is left open where the match is weak. Rows may omit the clone size; those that give it use once, few, many or a size class.

cdr3_nt,cdr3_aa,d_call,v_call,clone_size,j_call
TGTGCCAGCAGTTTTGGCAGTAACACTGAAGCTTTCTTT,CASSFGSNTEAFF,NA,TRBV27,NA,TRBJ1-1
TGTGCCAGCAGTTACGTACTAGCGGGGGCGGCTTCCCTGGATGAGCAGTTCTTC,CASSYVLAGAASLDEQFF,TRBD2,TRBV6-2/TRBV6-3,NA,TRBJ2-1
TGCGCCAGCCAAAGAGAAGGGGGAGGGGTGAAAAACACTGAAGCTTTCTTT,CASQREGGGVKNTEAFF,NA,TRBV4-1,once,TRBJ1-1
TGTGCCAGCAGTCTCCGAGGACAGGTCGGTGAAAAACTGTTTTTT,CASSLRGQVGEKLFF,TRBD1,TRBV28,NA,TRBJ1-4
TGTGCCAGCAGCCGTAGCGGGGGGAGGTCCTACAATGAGCAGTTCTTC,CASSRSGGRSYNEQFF,TRBD2,TRBV11-2,NA,TRBJ2-1
TGTGCCAGCAGTTACAGAGACAGACCCTACGAGCAGTACTTC,CASSYRDRPYEQYF,NA,TRBV6-5,NA,TRBJ2-7
TGTGCCAGCAGCCAAGGAAGGGGCGTCTACAATGAGCAGTTCTTC,CASSQGRGVYNEQFF,NA,TRBV3-1/TRBV3-2,NA,TRBJ2-1
TGCAGTGCTAGTCCCCAGGGTACAAATACGCAGTATTTT,CSASPQGTNTQYF,NA,TRBV20-1,NA,TRBJ2-3
TGTGCCAGCAGCTTGGCCCCAGACAGATACTACACCTTC,CASSLAPDRYYTF,NA,TRBV5-4,NA,TRBJ1-2
TGTGCCAGCAGAGCCGGGACAGGGAGGACCGGGGAGCTGTTTTTT,CASRAGTGRTGELFF,TRBD1,TRBV9,NA,TRBJ2-2
TGCGCCAGCAGCAGCTCGGTCCGAGATACGCAGTATTTT,CASSSSVRDTQYF,NA,TRBV5-1,NA,TRBJ2-3
TGTGCCAGCAGTATTTCTGGACAGGGCTTATCCTACAATGAGCAGTTCTTC,CASSISGQGLSYNEQFF,TRBD1,TRBV27,NA,TRBJ2-1
TGTGCCAGCAGCGTTTCCGGGACAGGGATCGCCGGGGAGCTGTTTTTT,CASSVSGTGIAGELFF,TRBD1,TRBV11-3,NA,TRBJ2-2
TGTGCCAGCAGTCGCGACACCCAGACTGAAGCTTTCTTT,CASSRDTQTEAFF,NA,TRBV6-5,NA,TRBJ1-1
TGTGGAGTTAGCAATCAGCCCCAGCATTTT,CGVSNQPQHF,NA,TRBV19,NA,TRBJ1-5
TGTGCCAGCAGCTTTGACTTGGTAACAGATACGCAGTATTTT,CASSFDLVTDTQYF,NA,TRBV5-4,NA,TRBJ2-3
TGTGCCAGCGAGGATCGGGGGGTGGAGACCCAGTACTTC,CASEDRGVETQYF,NA,TRBV21-1,once,TRBJ2-5
TGTGCCAGCAGCTCCCGGGGGGCTGCCCACACTGAAGCTTTCTTT,CASSSRGAAHTEAFF,NA,TRBV11-2,NA,TRBJ1-1
TGTGCCTGGAGTGTAAAACAGGACGGGTCCTACAATGAGCAGTTCTTC,CAWSVKQDGSYNEQFF,NA,TRBV30,NA,TRBJ2-1
TGCGCCAGCAGCCCCGGACAAGCCTATGGCTACACCTTC,CASSPGQAYGYTF,NA,TRBV5-1,NA,TRBJ1-2
TGCGCCAGCAGCCGGGACAGGGGTTCTAACTATGGCTACACCTTC,CASSRDRGSNYGYTF,TRBD1,TRBV4-1,NA,TRBJ1-2
TGTGCCAGCAGCTTAGTTGGTGCGGGTGGCTACACCTTC,CASSLVGAGGYTF,NA,TRBV7-9,NA,TRBJ1-2
TGTGCCTGGAGCCATGACAGGGGGGACGGTGGCTACACCTTC,CAWSHDRGDGGYTF,TRBD1,TRBV30,NA,TRBJ1-2